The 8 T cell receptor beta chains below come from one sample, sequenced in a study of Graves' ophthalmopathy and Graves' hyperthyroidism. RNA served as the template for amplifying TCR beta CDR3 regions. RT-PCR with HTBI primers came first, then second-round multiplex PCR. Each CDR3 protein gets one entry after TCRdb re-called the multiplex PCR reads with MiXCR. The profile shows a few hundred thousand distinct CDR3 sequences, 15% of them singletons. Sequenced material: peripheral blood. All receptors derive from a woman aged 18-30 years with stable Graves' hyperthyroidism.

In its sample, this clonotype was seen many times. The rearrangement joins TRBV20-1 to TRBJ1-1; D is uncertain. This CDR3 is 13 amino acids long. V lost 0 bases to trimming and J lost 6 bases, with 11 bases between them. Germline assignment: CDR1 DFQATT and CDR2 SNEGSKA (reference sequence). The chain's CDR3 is CSARDSGSAEAFF. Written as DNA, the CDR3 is TGCAGTGCTAGAGATTCGGGTTCCGCTGAAGCTTTCTTT.

The CDR3 loop is CASSQRLDGELFF. CDR3 bases: TGTGCCAGCAGTCAACGACTAGACGGGGAGCTGTTTTTT. The rearrangement joins TRBV7-2 to TRBJ2-2; possibly TRBD2 for D (6 bases). Trimming removed 6 bases from V and 7 bases from J, with 12 bases in between. The CDR3 has 13 residues. From germline, CDR1 is SGHTA and CDR2 FQGNSA.

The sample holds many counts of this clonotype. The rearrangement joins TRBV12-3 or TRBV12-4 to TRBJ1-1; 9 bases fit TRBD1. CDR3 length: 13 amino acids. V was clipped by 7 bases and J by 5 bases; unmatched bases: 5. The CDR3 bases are TGTGCCAGCATCAGGGACAGGGCGACTGAAGCTTTCTTT. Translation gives CASIRDRATEAFF.

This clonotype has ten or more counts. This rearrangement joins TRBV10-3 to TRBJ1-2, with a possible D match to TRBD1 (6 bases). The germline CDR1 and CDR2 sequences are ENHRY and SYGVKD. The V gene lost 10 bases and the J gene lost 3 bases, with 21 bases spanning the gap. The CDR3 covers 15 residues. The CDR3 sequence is CATTGTSGRYYGYTF. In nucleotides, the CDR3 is TGTGCCACTACCGGGACATCCGGGCGGTACTATGGCTACACCTTC.

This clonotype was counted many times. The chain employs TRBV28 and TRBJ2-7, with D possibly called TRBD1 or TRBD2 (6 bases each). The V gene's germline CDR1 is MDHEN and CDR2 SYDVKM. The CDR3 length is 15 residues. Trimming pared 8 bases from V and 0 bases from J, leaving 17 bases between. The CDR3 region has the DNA TGTGCCAGCCATGACGGGGGCCCTAGCTCCTACGAGCAGTACTTC. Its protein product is CASHDGGPSSYEQYF.

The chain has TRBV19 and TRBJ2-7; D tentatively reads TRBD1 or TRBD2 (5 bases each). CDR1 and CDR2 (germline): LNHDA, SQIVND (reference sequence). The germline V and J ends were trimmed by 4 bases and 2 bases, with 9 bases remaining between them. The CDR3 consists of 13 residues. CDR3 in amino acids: CASSRDLPYEQYF. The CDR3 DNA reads TGTGCCAGTAGTAGGGACCTCCCCTACGAGCAGTACTTC.

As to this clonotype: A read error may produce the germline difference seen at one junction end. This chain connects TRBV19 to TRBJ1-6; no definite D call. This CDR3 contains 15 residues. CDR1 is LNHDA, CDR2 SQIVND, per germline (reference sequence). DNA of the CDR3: TGTGCCTGTAGTATCGAGGGTTCCTATAATTCATCCCTCCACTTT. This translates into CACSIEGSYNSSLHF.

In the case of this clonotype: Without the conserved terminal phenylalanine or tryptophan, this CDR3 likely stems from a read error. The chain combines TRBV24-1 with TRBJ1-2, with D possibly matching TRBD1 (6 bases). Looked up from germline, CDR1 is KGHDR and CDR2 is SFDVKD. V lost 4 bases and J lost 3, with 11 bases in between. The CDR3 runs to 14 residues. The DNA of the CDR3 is TGTGCCACCAGTGACGTACAGGGAGACTATGGCTACACCTAC. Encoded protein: CATSDVQGDYGYTY.